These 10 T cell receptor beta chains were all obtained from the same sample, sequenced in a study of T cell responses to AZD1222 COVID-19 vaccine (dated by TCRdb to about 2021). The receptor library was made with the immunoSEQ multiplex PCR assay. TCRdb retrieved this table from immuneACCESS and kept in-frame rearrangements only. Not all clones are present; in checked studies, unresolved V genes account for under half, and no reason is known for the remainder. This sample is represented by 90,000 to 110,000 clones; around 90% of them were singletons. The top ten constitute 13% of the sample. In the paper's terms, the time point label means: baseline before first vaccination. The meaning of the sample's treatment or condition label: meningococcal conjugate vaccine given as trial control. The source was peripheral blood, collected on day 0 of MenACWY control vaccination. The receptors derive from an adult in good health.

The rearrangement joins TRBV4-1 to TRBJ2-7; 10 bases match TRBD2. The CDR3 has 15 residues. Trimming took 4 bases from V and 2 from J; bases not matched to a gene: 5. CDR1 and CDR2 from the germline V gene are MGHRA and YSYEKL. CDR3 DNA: TGCGCCAGCAGCCTGTACACTAGCGGGACCTACGAGCAGTACTTC. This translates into CASSLYTSGTYEQYF.

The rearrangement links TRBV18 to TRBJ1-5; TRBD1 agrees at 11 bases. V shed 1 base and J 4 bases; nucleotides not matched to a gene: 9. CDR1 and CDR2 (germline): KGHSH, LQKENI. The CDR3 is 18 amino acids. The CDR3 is CASSPRNTGTGGNQPQHF. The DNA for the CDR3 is TGTGCCAGCTCACCACGAAACACCGGGACAGGGGGTAATCAGCCCCAGCATTTT.

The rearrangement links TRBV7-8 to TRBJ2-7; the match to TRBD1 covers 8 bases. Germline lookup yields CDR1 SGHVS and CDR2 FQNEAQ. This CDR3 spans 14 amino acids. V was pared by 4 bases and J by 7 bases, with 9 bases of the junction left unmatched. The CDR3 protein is CASSWRTGKQEQYF. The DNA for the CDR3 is TGTGCCAGCAGCTGGAGGACAGGGAAGCAAGAGCAGTACTTC. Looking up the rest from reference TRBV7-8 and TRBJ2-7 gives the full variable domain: GAGVSQSPRYKVAKRGQDVALRCDPISGHVSLFWYQQALGQGPEFLTYFQNEAQLDKSGLPSDRFFAERPEGSVSTLKIQRTQQEDSAVYLCASSWRTGKQEQYFGPGTRLTVT.

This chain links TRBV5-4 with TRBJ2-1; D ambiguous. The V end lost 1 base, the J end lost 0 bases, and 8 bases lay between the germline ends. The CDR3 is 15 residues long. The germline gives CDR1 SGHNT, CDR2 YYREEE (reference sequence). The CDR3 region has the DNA TGTGCCAGCAGCTTGAGAAGGAGCTCCTACAATGAGCAGTTCTTC. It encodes CASSLRRSSYNEQFF.

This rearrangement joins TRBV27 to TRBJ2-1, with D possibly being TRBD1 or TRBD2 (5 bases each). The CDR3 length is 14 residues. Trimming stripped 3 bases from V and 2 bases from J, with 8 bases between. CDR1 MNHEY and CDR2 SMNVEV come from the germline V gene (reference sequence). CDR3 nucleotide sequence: TGTGCCAGCAGTTTGGGGGTACCCTACAATGAGCAGTTCTTC. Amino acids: CASSLGVPYNEQFF.

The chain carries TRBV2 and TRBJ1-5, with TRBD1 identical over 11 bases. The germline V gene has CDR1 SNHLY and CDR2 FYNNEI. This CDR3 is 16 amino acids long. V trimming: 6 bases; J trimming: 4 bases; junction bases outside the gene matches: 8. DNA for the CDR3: TGTGCCAGCAGCGGACAGGGGGCGGGAGCGAATCAGCCCCAGCATTTT. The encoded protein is CASSGQGAGANQPQHF.

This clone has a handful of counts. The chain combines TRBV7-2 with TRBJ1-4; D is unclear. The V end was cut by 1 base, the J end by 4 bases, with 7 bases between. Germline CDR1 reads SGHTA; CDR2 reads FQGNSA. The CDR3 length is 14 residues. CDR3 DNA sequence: TGTGCCAGCAGCTTAGTGGCCCTTAATGAAAAACTGTTTTTT. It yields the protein CASSLVALNEKLFF.

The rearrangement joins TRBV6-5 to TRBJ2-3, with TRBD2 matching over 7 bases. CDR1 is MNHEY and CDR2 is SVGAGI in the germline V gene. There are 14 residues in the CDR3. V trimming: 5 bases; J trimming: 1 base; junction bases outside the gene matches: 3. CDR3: CASSQGGGTDTQYF. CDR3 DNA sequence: TGTGCCAGCAGTCAGGGAGGGGGCACAGATACGCAGTATTTT.

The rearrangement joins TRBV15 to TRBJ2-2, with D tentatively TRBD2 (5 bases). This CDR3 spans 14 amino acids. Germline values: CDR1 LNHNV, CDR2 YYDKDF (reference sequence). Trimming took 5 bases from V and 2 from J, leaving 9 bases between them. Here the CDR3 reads CATSGLLNTGELFF. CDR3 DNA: TGTGCCACCAGCGGACTCCTCAACACCGGGGAGCTGTTTTTT.

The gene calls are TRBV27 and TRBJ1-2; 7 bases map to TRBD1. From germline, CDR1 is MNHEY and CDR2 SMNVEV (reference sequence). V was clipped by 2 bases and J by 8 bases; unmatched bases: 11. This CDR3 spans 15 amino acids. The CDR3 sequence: CASSLRGQSLGGYTF. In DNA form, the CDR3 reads TGTGCCAGCAGTTTACGGGGACAGAGCCTTGGAGGCTACACCTTC.